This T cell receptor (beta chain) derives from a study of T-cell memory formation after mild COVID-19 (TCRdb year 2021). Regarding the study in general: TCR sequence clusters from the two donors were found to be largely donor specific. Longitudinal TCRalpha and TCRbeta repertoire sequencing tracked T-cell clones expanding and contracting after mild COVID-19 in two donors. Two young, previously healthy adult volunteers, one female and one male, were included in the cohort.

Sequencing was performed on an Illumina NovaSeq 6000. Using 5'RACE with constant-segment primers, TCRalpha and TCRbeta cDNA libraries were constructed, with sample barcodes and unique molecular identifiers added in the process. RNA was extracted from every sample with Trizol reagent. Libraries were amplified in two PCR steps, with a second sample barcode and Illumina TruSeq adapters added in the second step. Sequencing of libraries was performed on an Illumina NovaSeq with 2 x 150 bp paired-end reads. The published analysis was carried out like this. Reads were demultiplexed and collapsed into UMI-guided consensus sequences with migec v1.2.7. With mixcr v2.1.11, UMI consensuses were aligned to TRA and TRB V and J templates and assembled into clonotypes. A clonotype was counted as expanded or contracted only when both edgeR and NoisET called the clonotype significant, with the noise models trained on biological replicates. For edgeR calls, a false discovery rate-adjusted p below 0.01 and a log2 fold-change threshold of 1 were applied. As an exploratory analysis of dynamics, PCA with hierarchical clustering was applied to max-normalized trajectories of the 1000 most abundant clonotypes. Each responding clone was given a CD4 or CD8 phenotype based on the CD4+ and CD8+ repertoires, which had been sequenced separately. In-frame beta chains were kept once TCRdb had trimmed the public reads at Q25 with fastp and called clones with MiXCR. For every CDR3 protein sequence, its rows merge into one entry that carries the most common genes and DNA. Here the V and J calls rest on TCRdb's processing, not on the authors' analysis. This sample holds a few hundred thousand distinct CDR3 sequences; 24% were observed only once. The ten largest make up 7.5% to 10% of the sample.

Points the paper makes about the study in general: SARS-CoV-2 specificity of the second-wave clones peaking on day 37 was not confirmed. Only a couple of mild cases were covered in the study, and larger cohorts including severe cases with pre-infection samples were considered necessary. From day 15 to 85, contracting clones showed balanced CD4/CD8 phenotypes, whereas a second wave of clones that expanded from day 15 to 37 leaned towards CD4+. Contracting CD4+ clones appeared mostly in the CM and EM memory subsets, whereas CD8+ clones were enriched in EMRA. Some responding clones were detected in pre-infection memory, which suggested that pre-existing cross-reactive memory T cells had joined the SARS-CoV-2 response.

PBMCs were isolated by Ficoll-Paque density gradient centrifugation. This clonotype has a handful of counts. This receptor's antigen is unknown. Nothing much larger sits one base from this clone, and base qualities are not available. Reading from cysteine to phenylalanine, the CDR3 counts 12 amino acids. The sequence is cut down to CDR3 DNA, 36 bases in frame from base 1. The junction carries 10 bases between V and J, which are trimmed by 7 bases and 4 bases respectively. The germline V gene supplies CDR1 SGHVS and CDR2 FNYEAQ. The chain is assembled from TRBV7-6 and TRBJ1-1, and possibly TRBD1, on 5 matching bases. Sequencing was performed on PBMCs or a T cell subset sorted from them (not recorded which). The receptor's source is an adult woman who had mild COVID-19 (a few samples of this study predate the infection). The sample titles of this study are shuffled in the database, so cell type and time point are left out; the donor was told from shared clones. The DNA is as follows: TGTGCCAGCAAGGGTCAGGGCACTGAAGCTTTCTTT. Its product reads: CASKGQGTEAFF.